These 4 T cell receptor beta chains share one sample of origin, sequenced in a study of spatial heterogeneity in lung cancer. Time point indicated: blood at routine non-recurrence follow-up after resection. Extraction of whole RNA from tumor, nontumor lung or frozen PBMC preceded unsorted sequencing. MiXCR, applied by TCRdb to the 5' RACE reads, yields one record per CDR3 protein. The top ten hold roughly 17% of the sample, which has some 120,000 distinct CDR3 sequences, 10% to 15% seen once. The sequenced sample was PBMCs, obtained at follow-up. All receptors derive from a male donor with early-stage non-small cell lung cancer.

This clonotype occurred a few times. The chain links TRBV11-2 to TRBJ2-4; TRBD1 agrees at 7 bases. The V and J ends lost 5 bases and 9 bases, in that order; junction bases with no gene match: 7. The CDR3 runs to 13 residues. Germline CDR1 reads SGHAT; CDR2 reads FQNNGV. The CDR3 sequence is CASSQTGFGIQYF. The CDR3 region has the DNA TGTGCCAGCAGCCAGACAGGGTTCGGCATTCAGTACTTC.

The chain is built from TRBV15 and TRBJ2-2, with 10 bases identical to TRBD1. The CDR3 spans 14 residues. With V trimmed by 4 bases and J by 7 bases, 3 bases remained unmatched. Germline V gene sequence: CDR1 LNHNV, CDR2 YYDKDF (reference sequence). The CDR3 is CATSMDRGIGELFF. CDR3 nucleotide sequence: TGTGCCACCAGCATGGACAGGGGGATCGGGGAGCTGTTTTTT.

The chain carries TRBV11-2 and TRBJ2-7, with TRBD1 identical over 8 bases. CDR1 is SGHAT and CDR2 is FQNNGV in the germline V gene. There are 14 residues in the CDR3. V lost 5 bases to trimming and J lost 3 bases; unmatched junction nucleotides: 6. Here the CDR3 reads CASSDWTGIYEQYF. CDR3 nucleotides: TGTGCCAGCAGCGATTGGACAGGGATCTACGAGCAGTACTTC.

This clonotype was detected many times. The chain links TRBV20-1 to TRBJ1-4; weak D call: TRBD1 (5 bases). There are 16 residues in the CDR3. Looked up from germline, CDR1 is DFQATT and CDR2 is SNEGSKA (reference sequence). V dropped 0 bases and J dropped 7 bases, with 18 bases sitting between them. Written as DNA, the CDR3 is TGCAGTGCTAGAGATCGGGGGAACCATCGCCGTGAAAAACTGTTTTTT. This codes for CSARDRGNHRREKLFF.